The 2 T cell receptor beta chains in this list originate from one sample, sequenced in a study of blood T cell repertoires in COVID-19 (dated by TCRdb to 2019 to 2021). Library preparation employed the immunoSEQ multiplex PCR assay. As stored in TCRdb, this immuneACCESS dataset retains in-frame rearrangements with V and J assigned. A fraction of the clones does not appear; measured against another copy, unresolved V genes explain less than half of the discrepancy, and the remainder lacks a known reason. The sample records roughly 93,000 clones, over 70% of which are singletons. The ten top clones hold under 1.2% of the sample. Sequencing was done on a sample of peripheral blood. The receptor source for this set is a human donor in a cohort sampled during active COVID-19.

The chain carries TRBV28 and TRBJ1-2; maybe TRBD1 (5 bases). The CDR3 runs to 16 residues. V was pared by 2 bases and J by 1 base, with 14 bases between. The V gene's germline CDR1 is MDHEN and CDR2 SYDVKM. The CDR3 coding sequence is TGTGCCAGCAGTTTACGCGGGACCGCCCATAACTATGGCTACACCTTC. It encodes CASSLRGTAHNYGYTF.

V is TRBV7-9 and J is TRBJ1-3; TRBD1 might be the D (5 bases). Trimming removed 1 base from V and 7 bases from J, with 8 bases in between. The germline gives CDR1 SEHNR, CDR2 FQNEAQ (reference sequence). The CDR3 spans 13 residues. CDR3 in DNA: TGTGCCAGCAGCTTAGGTGGGGGGAACACCATATATTTT. This gives the protein CASSLGGGNTIYF.